These 13 T cell receptor beta chains were all obtained from the same sample, sequenced in a study of cytomegalovirus exposure and HLA in healthy donors. PCR involved 60 Vbeta and 13 Jbeta primers. Repertoires were generated with immunoSEQ multiplex PCR, while TCRdb's copy carries only in-frame clones and drops some. The sample yields under 150,000 clones, about 84% seen once. The sequenced material came from PBMCs. The receptors were sampled from a man aged 50 to 60 in good health and CMV-seronegative.

In its sample, this clone was seen a few times. The genes are TRBV19 and TRBJ1-5, with 7 bases fitting TRBD1. The CDR3 loop spans 14 amino acids. The trim removed 6 bases at V and 3 bases at J, leaving 5 bases unmatched. Germline CDR1 is LNHDA and CDR2 is SQIVND (reference sequence). In nucleotides, the CDR3 is TGTGCCAGTAGCAGGGACAGCCTCAATCAGCCCCAGCATTTT. It yields the protein CASSRDSLNQPQHF.

This clone turned up a few times. The rearrangement joins TRBV9 to TRBJ1-5; 7 bases map to TRBD1. The germline V gene has CDR1 SGDLS and CDR2 YYNGEE. J lost 7 bases, V lost 4 bases, and 11 bases had no gene match. The length of the CDR3 is 15 residues. DNA for the CDR3: TGTGCCAGCAGCCCGAGGGGGGTCAGGGGGCAGCCCCAGCATTTT. It yields the protein CASSPRGVRGQPQHF.

CDR3 residues: CASSPGDRTNYGYTF. The CDR3 DNA follows: TGCGCCAGCAGCCCGGGGGACAGAACCAACTATGGCTACACCTTC. The rearrangement links TRBV5-1 to TRBJ1-2; 7 bases map to TRBD1. This CDR3 has 15 amino acids. The germline V gene encodes CDR1 SGHRS and CDR2 YFSETQ. The V and J ends lost 4 bases and 2 bases, in that order; junction bases with no gene match: 8.

The V call is TRBV27, the J call TRBJ2-1; a possible D gene is TRBD2 (6 bases). Trimming pared 3 bases from V and 4 bases from J, leaving 13 bases between. This CDR3 has 15 amino acids. Looked up from germline, CDR1 is MNHEY and CDR2 is SMNVEV (reference sequence). The CDR3 DNA reads TGTGCCAGCAGTTTTCGAGGGAGGACTTACAATGAGCAGTTCTTC. Translating gives CASSFRGRTYNEQFF.

The chain has TRBV19 and TRBJ1-5; no firm D call. Looked up from germline, CDR1 is LNHDA and CDR2 is SQIVND (reference sequence). Trimming left V 5 bases short and J 6 bases short, with 11 bases between. CDR3 length equals 13 residues. Here the CDR3 DNA reads TGTGCCAGTAGTTTCCAACACCCTCAGCCCCAGCATTTT. Protein: CASSFQHPQPQHF.

Only a few counts were recorded for this clone. V is TRBV27 and J is TRBJ2-5, with 11 bases fitting TRBD2. The CDR3 totals 18 residues. CDR1 and CDR2 (germline): MNHEY, SMNVEV (reference sequence). J gave up 5 bases and V 7 bases, and 18 bases lay outside the gene matches. CDR3 amino acids: CASKKLGTSGFLLETQYF. CDR3 coding DNA: TGTGCCAGCAAAAAACTCGGGACTAGCGGATTTCTACTGGAGACCCAGTACTTC.

The rearrangement uses TRBV6-1 and TRBJ2-7; TRBD2 agrees at 9 bases. Trimming cost V 3 bases and J 5 bases; bases outside gene matches: 11. The CDR3 has 16 residues. CDR1 MNHNS and CDR2 SASEGT come from the germline V gene. The CDR3 DNA follows: TGTGCCAGCAGTGACAGCACCACTAGCGGGTTCGACGAGCAGTACTTC. Amino acids: CASSDSTTSGFDEQYF.

The chain uses TRBV27 and TRBJ1-6; 9 bases line up with TRBD1. This CDR3 contains 16 residues. The V gene end was trimmed by 5 bases and the J gene end by 9 bases; junction bases not matched to a gene: 11. Germline loops: CDR1 MNHEY, CDR2 SMNVEV (reference sequence). The CDR3 DNA reads as TGTGCCAGCAGTCCGTTTCCCGGGACAGGGTTTTCACCCCTCCACTTT. The encoded protein is CASSPFPGTGFSPLHF.

The chain uses TRBV13 and TRBJ2-2, with TRBD1 matching 8 bases. This CDR3 comprises 15 residues. Germline CDR1 and CDR2: PRHDT and FYEKMQ (reference sequence). V was clipped by 5 bases and J by 1 base; unmatched bases: 3. CDR3 nucleotides: TGTGCCAGCAGCCCCGGACAGGGGAACACCGGGGAGCTGTTTTTT. Protein sequence: CASSPGQGNTGELFF.

This chain connects TRBV4-1 to TRBJ2-7; a possible D gene is TRBD1 (5 bases). The CDR3 consists of 13 residues. V gave up 3 bases and J gave up 7 bases, with 13 bases separating them. From germline, CDR1 is MGHRA and CDR2 YSYEKL. CDR3 DNA sequence: TGCGCCAGCAGCCAGATAGGGGTTCGGGAGCAGTACTTC. This sequence encodes CASSQIGVREQYF.

The chain recombines TRBV27 with TRBJ1-4, with D maybe TRBD1 (6 bases). V shed 2 bases and J shed 8 bases, with 12 bases lying between them. The CDR3 loop spans 14 amino acids. Germline V lookup: CDR1 MNHEY, CDR2 SMNVEV (reference sequence). The CDR3 spells CASSLRGGREKLFF. As DNA, the CDR3 is TGTGCCAGCAGTTTAAGGGGGGGGCGGGAAAAACTGTTTTTT.

The chain is built from TRBV5-1 and TRBJ2-3, with a weak D call TRBD2 (5 bases). Germline assignment: CDR1 SGHRS and CDR2 YFSETQ. The CDR3 totals 16 residues. Trimming took off 5 bases at V and 2 bases at J, with 18 bases between the two ends. The CDR3 DNA reads TGCGCCAGCAGAAGATCCGGTGGGGAGCTCACAGATACGCAGTATTTT. This encodes CASRRSGGELTDTQYF.

The genes are TRBV5-1 and TRBJ2-7; 10 bases line up with TRBD1. Losses at the gene ends were 3 bases for V and 7 bases for J; bases not matched to a gene: 10. CDR3 size: 15 residues. Germline CDR1 SGHRS, CDR2 YFSETQ. Here the CDR3 reads CASSSETGGSGEQYF. In DNA form, the CDR3 reads TGCGCCAGCAGCTCAGAGACAGGGGGCTCGGGGGAGCAGTACTTC. The full variable domain, with the rest looked up from reference TRBV5-1 and TRBJ2-7, is KAGVTQTPRYLIKTRGQQVTLSCSPISGHRSVSWYQQTPGQGLQFLFEYFSETQRNKGNFPGRFSGRQFSNSRSEMNVSTLELGDSALYLCASSSETGGSGEQYFGPGTRLTVT.